Listed here are 25 T cell receptor beta chains from one sample, sequenced in a study of identical twins. Using its own MiXCR run on the 5' RACE reads, TCRdb lists one record per CDR3 protein. The sample carries 1.5 million to 2 million distinct CDR3 sequences, around 33% recorded once. Sequences were obtained from cord blood. The receptors come from a newborn girl in good health.

This clonotype showed up many times. The CDR3 region has the DNA TGCAGCGTTGCCCGAACGCAGGTCGAGCATGAGCAGTTCTTC. Amino acids: CSVARTQVEHEQFF. The gene calls are TRBV29-1 and TRBJ2-1; D is unresolved. This CDR3 spans 14 amino acids. CDR1 SQVTM and CDR2 ANQGSEA come from the germline V gene. V was pared by 4 bases and J by 8 bases, with 18 bases between.

This clonotype was seen more than once but under ten times. The chain is built from TRBV4-1 and TRBJ2-1; D unclear. Germline V gene sequence: CDR1 MGHRA, CDR2 YSYEKL. CDR3 length equals 12 residues. Trimming removed 1 base from V and 15 bases from J, with 13 bases in between. Written as DNA, the CDR3 is TGCGCCAGCAGCCAAGTTCCGCTCGGTCTGTTCTTC. Translated, it gives CASSQVPLGLFF.

This clonotype was counted ten times or more. The rearrangement links TRBV10-3 to TRBJ2-7; D uncertain. The V gene lost 3 bases and the J gene lost 2 bases, with 11 bases spanning the gap. CDR1 is ENHRY and CDR2 is SYGVKD in the germline V gene. This CDR3 is built from 14 residues. The CDR3 sequence is CAISDDGLTYEQYF. CDR3 in DNA: TGTGCCATCAGTGATGACGGGCTGACCTACGAGCAGTACTTC.

V usage is TRBV3-1 and J usage is TRBJ1-4, with TRBD1 identical over 9 bases. There are 15 residues in the CDR3. CDR1 is LGHDT, CDR2 YNNKEL, per germline (reference sequence). V lost 4 bases and J lost 8; bases outside the gene matches: 8. The CDR3 DNA follows: TGTGCCAGCAGCCCACGTACCGGGACAGGGGAAAAACTGTTTTTT. It encodes CASSPRTGTGEKLFF.

V is TRBV27 and J is TRBJ2-6; D unclear. Trimming pared 5 bases from V and 0 bases from J, leaving 20 bases between. This CDR3 is 19 amino acids long. Per germline, CDR1 MNHEY and CDR2 SMNVEV (reference sequence). DNA for the CDR3: TGTGCCAGCAGTAGGTACGATCGGGCCTTTAGCTCTGGGGCCAACGTCCTGACTTTC. Translation gives CASSRYDRAFSSGANVLTF.

This clonotype was picked up a small number of times. The V and J genes are TRBV20-1 and TRBJ2-1, with 12 bases lining up with TRBD2. The CDR3 spans 17 residues. J was trimmed by 2 bases and V by 2 bases; bases with no gene match: 7. Germline V gives CDR1 DFQATT, CDR2 SNEGSKA (reference sequence). For the CDR3, the DNA is TGCAGTGCTAGAACCCCCTCTAGCGGGAGGGCCTACAATGAGCAGTTCTTC. It encodes CSARTPSSGRAYNEQFF.

This clonotype was seen a handful of times. The chain combines TRBV10-3 with TRBJ1-5; D is unclear. Trimming took off 0 bases at V and 3 bases at J, with 9 bases between the two ends. This CDR3 has 15 amino acids. Germline CDR1 reads ENHRY; CDR2 reads SYGVKD. The CDR3 sequence is CAISESGRPNQPQHF. The CDR3 nucleotides read TGTGCCATCAGTGAGTCTGGCAGGCCCAATCAGCCCCAGCATTTT.

CDR3 nucleotides: TGCGCCAGCAGCCAAGAACTATCAAGGACCCTCCACTTT. It is translated as CASSQELSRTLHF. The V gene is TRBV4-1, the J gene TRBJ1-6; D unresolved. Between the trimmed V and J ends, which lost 0 bases and 14 bases, there was a span of 11 bases. Germline V CDR1 and CDR2: MGHRA, YSYEKL. CDR3 length: 13 residues.

This chain connects TRBV7-9 to TRBJ1-1; possible D gene TRBD1, 6 bases. The CDR3 totals 15 residues. Trimming removed 5 bases from V and 1 base from J, with 14 bases in between. Germline assignment: CDR1 SEHNR and CDR2 FQNEAQ (reference sequence). The CDR3 reads CASSRTTGPNTEAFF. As DNA, the CDR3 is TGTGCCAGCAGCCGCACGACAGGCCCGAACACTGAAGCTTTCTTT. The full variable domain, completed using reference TRBV7-9 and TRBJ1-1, is DTGVSQNPRHKITKRGQNVTFRCDPISEHNRLYWYRQTLGQGPEFLTYFQNEAQLEKSRLLSDRFSAERPKGSFSTLEIQRTEQGDSAMYLCASSRTTGPNTEAFFGQGTRLTVV.

This clonotype was seen repeatedly, ten times or more. This chain links TRBV4-2 with TRBJ2-7; a weak D match, TRBD2 (6 bases). The CDR3 loop spans 17 amino acids. The germline V gene encodes CDR1 LGHNA and CDR2 YNFKEQ. Trimming left V 1 base short and J 3 bases short, with 19 bases between. CDR3 region: CASSQGLGAGNSYEQYF. The CDR3 DNA reads TGTGCCAGCAGCCAAGGACTGGGAGCGGGTAACAGCTACGAGCAGTACTTC.

In this sample, this clonotype turned up many times. This chain joins TRBV21-1 and TRBJ2-4; the table's D call, TRBD1, has no DNA check behind it. TRBV21-1 is labeled a pseudogene. This CDR3 is 14 amino acids long. As DNA, the CDR3 is TGTGCCAGCAGCAAATTACAGGGGGCGAACATTCAGTACTTC. This encodes CASSKLQGANIQYF.

This sequence joins TRBV28 and TRBJ1-2, with D hard to call. Germline V gene data show CDR1 as MDHEN and CDR2 as SYDVKM. Trimming removed 7 bases from V and 5 bases from J, with 20 bases in between. The CDR3 runs to 15 residues. Here the CDR3 DNA reads TGTGCCAGCAATCCTCTCGTGGGGTGGCAGTATGGCTACACCTTC. Translated, it gives CASNPLVGWQYGYTF.

This clonotype appeared many times. J is TRBJ1-2 and V is TRBV6-5; D may be TRBD1 (5 bases). V lost 2 bases to trimming and J lost 4 bases, with 11 bases between them. This CDR3 contains 14 residues. Germline CDR1 and CDR2: MNHEY and SVGAGI. CDR3 DNA: TGTGCCAGCAGTTACGACGGCAGGGTCTATGGCTACACCTTC. Translation gives CASSYDGRVYGYTF.

The chain uses TRBV7-2 and TRBJ2-1; 7 bases line up with TRBD2. The CDR3 is 15 residues long. Trimming cost V 3 bases and J 6 bases; bases outside gene matches: 8. CDR1 is SGHTA, CDR2 FQGNSA, per germline. The CDR3 is CASSFLVTSRNEQFF. DNA for the CDR3: TGTGCCAGCAGCTTTTTGGTGACTAGCCGCAATGAGCAGTTCTTC.

The chain links TRBV20-1 to TRBJ2-3; D may be TRBD1 or TRBD2 (5 bases each). Germline-derived CDR1 and CDR2 are DFQATT and SNEGSKA (reference sequence). V was trimmed by 6 bases and J by 2 bases, leaving 9 bases between them. The CDR3 length is 12 residues. The CDR3 bases are TGCAGTGCCAGGGACGCCACAGATACGCAGTATTTT. This sequence encodes CSARDATDTQYF.

The V call is TRBV6-6, the J call TRBJ2-3, with 11 bases that match TRBD2. Looked up from germline, CDR1 is MNHNY and CDR2 is SVGAGI (reference sequence). The CDR3 loop spans 16 amino acids. With V trimmed by 7 bases and J by 6 bases, 12 bases remained unmatched. This CDR3 is CASTVPTSGRTDTQYF. The CDR3 DNA reads TGTGCCAGCACCGTACCCACTAGCGGGAGAACGGATACGCAGTATTTT.

The table lists this clonotype with a few counts. The genes are TRBV6-1 and TRBJ1-4, with 8 nucleotides matching TRBD1. Germline values: CDR1 MNHNS, CDR2 SASEGT. V gave up 8 bases and J gave up 8 bases; unmatched junction bases: 10. This CDR3 has 14 amino acids. The CDR3 sequence is CASELMAGGEKLFF. For the CDR3, the DNA is TGTGCCAGCGAACTTATGGCAGGGGGCGAAAAACTGTTTTTT.

The genes are TRBV4-1 and TRBJ2-5; 7 bases match TRBD2. This CDR3 comprises 16 residues. V dropped 2 bases and J dropped 4; count of bases not matched to a gene: 10. Looked up from germline, CDR1 is MGHRA and CDR2 is YSYEKL. CDR3 sequence (DNA): TGCGCCAGCAGCCAATGGGGGGGAACCACTTTAGAGACCCAGTACTTC. The encoded protein is CASSQWGGTTLETQYF.

This clonotype was counted a few times. This chain links TRBV19 with TRBJ2-7; the D gene is possibly TRBD2 (6 bases). The V end lost 4 bases, the J end lost 2 bases, and 12 bases lay between the germline ends. CDR3 length: 14 residues. Germline V CDR1 and CDR2: LNHDA, SQIVND (reference sequence). The CDR3 bases are TGTGCCAGTAGTACCGTTGGCGGGGCCTACGAGCAGTACTTC. This translates into CASSTVGGAYEQYF.

The gene calls are TRBV24-1 and TRBJ2-5; TRBD1 agrees at 8 bases. The J call is in doubt because the DNA end fits TRBJ2-7 better. Germline CDR1 is KGHDR and CDR2 is SFDVKD. The CDR3 has 15 residues. CDR3 coding DNA: TGTGCCACCAGTGACCCACTGGGACAGGTCAACGAGCAGTACTTC. It specifies CATSDPLGQVNEQYF.

This clonotype has only a few counts. The chain employs TRBV7-2 and TRBJ1-2; TRBD1 is a possible D gene (6 bases). V lost 4 bases and J lost 6, with 15 bases in between. The CDR3 runs to 14 residues. In germline, CDR1 is SGHTA, CDR2 FQGNSA. This CDR3 reads CASSWSSGTNGYTF. In DNA form, the CDR3 reads TGTGCCAGCAGCTGGAGCTCCGGGACAAATGGCTACACCTTC.

This sequence joins TRBV13 and TRBJ1-4; 8 bases match TRBD1. This CDR3 is 12 amino acids long. Germline trimming cut 2 bases from V and 14 bases from J; bases unmatched to any gene: 4. Germline-derived CDR1 and CDR2 are PRHDT and FYEKMQ (reference sequence). CDR3 amino acids: CASSLRTGMLFF. CDR3 sequence (DNA): TGTGCCAGCAGCTTAAGGACAGGGATGCTGTTTTTT.

The CDR3, as DNA: TGTGCCAGTAGGGAGGCTAGCGGGAGATTGGAGACCCAGTACTTC. Translated, it gives CASREASGRLETQYF. V gene TRBV19 combines with J gene TRBJ2-5; the match to TRBD2 covers 10 bases. V lost 6 bases and J lost 5; bases outside the gene matches: 9. Per germline, CDR1 LNHDA and CDR2 SQIVND (reference sequence). The CDR3 covers 15 residues.

This clonotype has just a few counts. The rearrangement uses TRBV29-1 and TRBJ1-2; 9 bases align to TRBD1. The CDR3 is made up of 16 amino acids. The V gene's germline CDR1 is SQVTM and CDR2 ANQGSEA. After removal of 1 base from V and 8 bases from J, the junction contained 14 bases not matched to a gene. CDR3 in DNA: TGCAGCGTTGAAGCCCCCCCGACAGGGGGAATAATAGGCTACACCTTC. Amino acids: CSVEAPPTGGIIGYTF.

The gene calls are TRBV6-1 and TRBJ2-7, with a possible D match to TRBD1 (5 bases). Trimming removed 6 bases at V and 5 bases at J, with 14 bases between. Germline V gene sequence: CDR1 MNHNS, CDR2 SASEGT. CDR3 length: 13 residues. Here the CDR3 DNA reads TGTGCCAGCAGCGCCTACGTCAGGGACGAGCAGTACTTC. Translating gives CASSAYVRDEQYF.